A selection of T cell receptor beta chains follows, all from one sample in a study of T-cell memory formation after mild COVID-19. TCRdb itself ran the 5' RACE reads through MiXCR, one entry per CDR3 protein. The sample has 550,000 to 700,000 distinct CDR3 sequences; 15% to 20% are singletons. Sequenced material: PBMCs or a T cell subset sorted from them (not recorded which). Receptor source: an adult woman who had mild COVID-19 (a few samples of this study predate the infection). Cell type and time point are not known. CDR3s include the opening cysteine and the closing phenylalanine or tryptophan. The order of the fields is D gene, J gene, clone size, V gene, CDR3 protein, CDR3 DNA. D genes are given only for firm matches. Size is omitted from some rows. Given values are once, few, many or a class for expanded clones.

- | TRBJ2-7 | - | TRBV3-1 | CASSLGGGENYEQYF | TGTGCCAGCAGCCTCGGGGGCGGGGAGAACTACGAGCAGTACTTC
- | TRBJ2-1 | - | TRBV7-8 | CASSPRRAGPDNEQFF | TGTGCCAGCAGCCCCAGACGTGCGGGGCCTGACAATGAGCAGTTCTTC
TRBD2 | TRBJ2-7 | few | TRBV4-3 | CASSQLPGGAGAPYEQYF | TGCGCCAGCAGCCAACTCCCGGGAGGAGCGGGAGCGCCCTACGAGCAGTACTTC
- | TRBJ2-1 | - | TRBV4-1 | CASSLQGAAGEQFF | TGCGCCAGCAGCCTTCAAGGTGCGGCGGGTGAGCAGTTCTTC
TRBD2 | TRBJ2-3 | few | TRBV18 | CASSLAGEADTQYF | TGTGCCAGCTCCCTAGCGGGGGAGGCAGATACGCAGTATTTT
TRBD1 | TRBJ2-7 | - | TRBV10-3 | CAISNTGAYEQYF | TGTGCCATCAGTAATACAGGGGCCTACGAGCAGTACTTC
- | TRBJ1-2 | - | TRBV7-9 | CASSSTEIYGYTF | TGTGCCAGCAGCTCGACAGAGATCTATGGCTACACCTTC
- | TRBJ2-7 | few | TRBV20-1 | CSARDRNEQYF | TGCAGTGCTAGAGATCGGAACGAGCAGTACTTC
TRBD1 | TRBJ1-5 | - | TRBV7-8 | CASSVDRGGQPQHF | TGTGCCAGCAGCGTCGACAGGGGTGGTCAGCCCCAGCATTTT
- | TRBJ2-7 | - | TRBV27 | CASSLSRLPENIHYEQYF | TGTGCCAGCAGTTTATCGCGGCTTCCGGAGAATATTCACTACGAGCAGTACTTC
- | TRBJ1-6 | - | TRBV21-1 | CASSKVENRVDF | TGTGCCAGCAGCAAAGTGGAGAACAGGGTCGACTTT
- | TRBJ1-2 | few | TRBV7-9 | CASTNEVGYTF | TGTGCCAGCACAAACGAGGTTGGCTACACCTTC
- | TRBJ2-6 | - | TRBV5-1 | CATQGASGANVLTF | TGCGCCACCCAAGGGGCCTCTGGGGCCAACGTCCTGACTTTC
- | TRBJ2-7 | - | TRBV11-2 | CASSIGAAEGHEQYF | TGTGCCAGCAGCATTGGAGCGGCCGAGGGGCACGAGCAGTACTTC
TRBD2 | TRBJ2-1 | - | TRBV14 | CASSRTAGGYNEQFF | TGTGCCAGCAGCCGGACAGCGGGGGGGTACAATGAGCAGTTCTTC
- | TRBJ2-7 | few | TRBV6-1 | CASSPDSFSSYEQYF | TGTGCCAGCAGTCCTGACAGTTTTTCCTCCTACGAGCAGTACTTC
- | TRBJ1-2 | - | TRBV5-5 | CASILDLPYGYTF | TGTGCCAGCATCCTGGACCTTCCCTATGGCTACACCTTC
- | TRBJ1-2 | once | TRBV20-1 | CSARDPSRAYGYTF | TGCAGTGCTAGAGATCCGAGTCGGGCTTATGGCTACACCTTC
- | TRBJ2-7 | few | TRBV10-3 | CAISVGNEQYF | TGTGCCATCAGTGTGGGTAACGAGCAGTACTTC
- | TRBJ1-1 | - | TRBV6-1 | CASSSLGPNTEAFF | TGTGCCAGCAGTTCCCTTGGCCCGAACACTGAAGCTTTCTTT
- | TRBJ1-1 | - | TRBV9 | CASSRIGETEAFF | TGTGCCAGCAGTCGCATCGGGGAGACTGAAGCTTTCTTT
- | TRBJ1-1 | few | TRBV5-1 | CASSLVSGGNTEAFF | TGCGCCAGCAGCTTGGTTTCCGGTGGGAACACTGAAGCTTTCTTT
- | TRBJ2-3 | few | TRBV7-2 | CASSDSLSGTDTQYF | TGTGCCAGCAGCGATAGCCTTAGTGGCACAGATACGCAGTATTTT
TRBD1 | TRBJ2-3 | many | TRBV20-1 | CSARYRGSTDTQYF | TGCAGTGCTAGATACAGGGGGAGCACAGATACGCAGTATTTT
- | TRBJ1-2 | few | TRBV20-1 | CSAPNDVRVGDYGYTF | TGCAGTGCTCCCAACGATGTAAGGGTTGGGGACTATGGCTACACCTTC
- | TRBJ2-7 | - | TRBV11-2 | CASSLDVVVSYEQYF | TGTGCCAGCAGCTTAGATGTCGTAGTCTCCTACGAGCAGTACTTC
- | TRBJ2-5 | many | TRBV7-2 | CASSLGPPGVWVPLTQYF | TGTGCCAGCAGCTTAGGGCCCCCGGGAGTCTGGGTTCCTCTAACCCAGTACTTC
- | TRBJ1-1 | few | TRBV10-3 | CAISFSPRDTEAFF | TGTGCCATCAGCTTTTCCCCGAGGGACACTGAAGCTTTCTTT
- | TRBJ2-7 | - | TRBV20-1 | CSAQKTASYEQYF | TGCAGTGCTCAAAAGACAGCCTCCTACGAGCAGTACTTC